This T cell receptor (beta chain) was sequenced during a study of cytomegalovirus exposure and HLA in healthy donors. The CDR3 extends over 15 amino acids. In germline, CDR1 is SGHTS, CDR2 YDEGEE. Trimming pared 0 bases from V and 2 bases from J, leaving 10 bases between. On this clone: Its antigen is unknown.

General observations from the study: CMV antigen specificity of a few CMV-associated chains was confirmed in vitro. When the data were analyzed later, several of the most significant clusters appeared to be linked to common viral pathogens. The study listed 150 to 200 cytomegalovirus-associated TCR beta chains. The authors reported that TCR beta sequences could predict HLA-A and HLA-B alleles. These predictions were accurate for most subjects in the first cohort.

Vbeta (60) and Jbeta (13) primers were used in the PCR. The protocol was immunoSEQ multiplex PCR, while the TCRdb copy is restricted to in-frame clones and leaves out a portion. This repertoire shows 50,000 to 70,000 clones, 75% to 90% found once; its top ten account for approximately 3.9%. Sequenced material: PBMCs. This chain uses TRBV5-8 with TRBJ2-3, with a weak D call TRBD2 (5 bases). The TCR sequence derives from a woman in her thirties or forties in good health and CMV-seronegative. The CDR3 here is CASSLGRGITDTQYF. CDR3 bases: TGTGCCAGCAGCTTGGGGCGAGGGATCACAGATACGCAGTATTTT.